This T cell receptor beta chain was identified during a study of neurological immune-mediated disorders (dated by TCRdb to between 2019 and 2020). A note on the overall study: Peripheral blood TCR-beta repertoires from HTLV-I-associated myelopathy (HAM/TSP) patients, multiple sclerosis patients and healthy controls were compared by UMI-based sequencing. The approximately 110 TCR-beta libraries included longitudinal samples, technical triplicates and paired sorted CD4+ and CD8+ T-cell subsets alongside PBMC samples. The cohort included some 68 subjects: roughly 15 with HAM/TSP, some 34 with multiple sclerosis, and roughly 20 healthy controls.

Blood bank volunteers in Maryland, USA served as the healthy controls. For unsorted PBMC libraries, 2 million PBMCs were used after storage in RNAlater at -80 degrees C until RNA extraction. Peripheral blood underwent Ficoll-Hypaque density gradient centrifugation to isolate PBMCs, which were then cryopreserved in liquid nitrogen. Including cysteine and phenylalanine, the CDR3 has 14 amino acids. The DNA shown is the 42-base CDR3, in frame from base 1. The trim is 8 bases for V and 4 bases for J, with a gap of 15 bases between the germline ends. Via the germline V gene, CDR1 is ENHRY and CDR2 SYGVKD. Points the paper makes about the study in general: No identical CDR3 amino acid sequences were shared among expanded clones across subjects, suggesting private TCR-beta repertoires in all groups. TCR clonal expansion was highest in HAM/TSP patients and lowest in MS patients, with MS patients falling below even healthy controls.

This clonotype has ten or more counts. The antigen it recognizes is unknown. The sample holds no much larger clone one base away, and base qualities are not on file. cDNA was synthesized by template-switch 5'RACE using a primer with a 10-nucleotide random unique molecular identifier that tagged each TCR transcript. Every sequencing run yielded over 190 million TCR-beta sequences covering 15-18 subjects. Total RNA was extracted with the RNeasy kit. Using the KAPA Real-time Library Amplification kit, TCR-beta VDJ regions were amplified with primers for the TCR constant region and the 5'RACE anchor. Sample indexes and Illumina adaptors were added in a first PCR, and a second PCR then increased library yield. After Ampure bead purification, the TCR product of roughly 650 bp was size-selected on a 2% E-gel SizeSelection system. Before pooling, library quality was checked on a Bioanalyzer, concentration was measured with Qubit, and libraries were quantified with the Kapa Library Quantification kit. Libraries were sequenced paired-end 2 x 150 bp on an Illumina HiSeq 2500. To increase sequence diversity, about 23-30% phiX was spiked into each library pool. In the authors' own workflow: Quality-filtered reads were processed with the UMI-based MiGEC pipeline, which removed over 75% of raw TCR sequences during error correction. IMGT germline references were used for alignment of VDJ genes, and clonotypes were defined by a unique CDR3 amino acid sequence together with V-J genes. VDJtools evaluated clonal expansion, Shannon diversity and CDR3 relatedness (CalcPairwiseDistances, ClusterSamples); CLCbio workbench built phylogenetic trees. A clone was classed as expanded if it had 8 or more unique UMIs, a cutoff based on coefficient-of-variation modelling across technical triplicates. Using fastp at Q25 and MiXCR, TCRdb reprocessed the public reads and kept productive beta chains. Entries that share a CDR3 protein sequence are merged under the most common genes and DNA. The V and J calls shown here were made by TCRdb, not taken from the authors' results. The sample table lists tens of thousands of distinct CDR3 sequences, under 13% of them with a count of one. The top ten hold about 1.8% of the sample.

This sequence uses TRBV10-3 and TRBJ1-5; a tentative D match to TRBD1 spans 6 bases. The sample was PBMCs. The sequence was obtained from a man between 35 and 55 years old in good health. The DNA sequence follows: TGTGCCATCCAAGAGGACAGTCTAAATCAGCCCCAGCATTTT. It translates to CAIQEDSLNQPQHF.